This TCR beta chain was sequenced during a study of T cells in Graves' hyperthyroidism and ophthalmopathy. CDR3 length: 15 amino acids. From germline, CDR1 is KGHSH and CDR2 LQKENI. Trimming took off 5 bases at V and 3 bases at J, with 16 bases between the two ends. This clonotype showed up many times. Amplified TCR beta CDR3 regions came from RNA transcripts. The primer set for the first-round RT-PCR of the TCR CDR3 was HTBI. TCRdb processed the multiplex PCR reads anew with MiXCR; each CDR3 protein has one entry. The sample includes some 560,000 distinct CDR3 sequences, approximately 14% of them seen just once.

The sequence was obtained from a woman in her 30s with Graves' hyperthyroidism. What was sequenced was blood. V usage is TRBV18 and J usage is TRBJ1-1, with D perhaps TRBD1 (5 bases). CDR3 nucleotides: TGTGCCAGCTCAGTCCAGGGTTACACGGACACTGAAGCTTTCTTT. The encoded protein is CASSVQGYTDTEAFF.